Listed below are T cell receptor beta chains from one sample, sequenced in a study of vaccination effects on CD4 cells after COVID-19. Profiling relied on immunoSEQ multiplex PCR, and the TCRdb table lists in-frame clones only, not all of them. There are 67,000 or so clones in the sample; 80% to 85% occur only once, and approximately 1.3% lies in the top ten. Their antigen targets remain unknown. Sequencing was performed on CD4+ T cells from PBMCs cultured with HCoV-229E spike peptides, taken after COVID-19 vaccination. The receptors stem from a human donor who received a COVID-19 vaccine. Both conserved end residues are part of each CDR3. D genes are given only for firm matches. Clone size is shown for a subset of rows, as once, few, many or a class of expanded clone.

abundance,j_gene,v_gene,d_gene,CDR3nt,CDR3aa
-,TRBJ1-5,TRBV5-5,TRBD1,TGTGCCAGCAGTTTTGGACAGGGGGATCAGCCCCAGCATTTT,CASSFGQGDQPQHF
-,TRBJ2-5,TRBV5-1,-,TGCGCCAGCAGCACTAGCGAGACCCAGTACTTC,CASSTSETQYF
-,TRBJ2-2,TRBV4-1,-,TGCGCCAGCAGCCGCAGTACAGGGTCACCCTCTCTCGGGGAGCTGTTTTTT,CASSRSTGSPSLGELFF
-,TRBJ1-5,TRBV6-2/TRBV6-3,-,TGTGCCAGCAGTTACTCGAGGGTAGGGGCTAGCAATCAGCCCCAGCATTTT,CASSYSRVGASNQPQHF
-,TRBJ2-1,TRBV27,-,TGTGCCAGCAGTTTATTAGCGGTCAGCTCCTACAATGAGCAGTTCTTC,CASSLLAVSSYNEQFF
-,TRBJ2-5,TRBV18,-,TGTGCCAGCTCATCAGGGGGGAGAGAGACCCAGTACTTC,CASSSGGRETQYF
-,TRBJ2-2,TRBV7-9,-,TGTGCCAGCAGCTTCAGAGAGAACACCGGGGAGCTGTTTTTT,CASSFRENTGELFF
-,TRBJ2-3,TRBV19,-,TGTGCCAGTAGTAGGAAGCTCAGCGACACAGATACGCAGTATTTT,CASSRKLSDTDTQYF
-,TRBJ1-2,TRBV18,TRBD1,TGTGCCAGCTCACCGGGGCATCCGACAGGGCTCTATGGCTACACCTTC,CASSPGHPTGLYGYTF
-,TRBJ1-5,TRBV2,TRBD1,TGTGCCAGCAAAGCCGAAACTTGGGACAGGGACGGGTCATATAGCAATCAGCCCCAGCATTTT,CASKAETWDRDGSYSNQPQHF
-,TRBJ2-3,TRBV19,-,TGTGCCAGTAGCCCCAACGGGGGCAGCACAGATACGCAGTATTTT,CASSPNGGSTDTQYF
-,TRBJ2-1,TRBV11-3,-,TGTGCCAGCAGCCCTAATCACCTAAATGAGCAGTTCTTC,CASSPNHLNEQFF
-,TRBJ2-6,TRBV19,TRBD1,TGTGCCAGTAGGACCCCGGGACAGGGTTCTTCTGGGGCCAACGTCCTGACTTTC,CASRTPGQGSSGANVLTF
-,TRBJ1-2,TRBV2,-,TGTGCCAGCAGTTGGGGGGCTTCTAACTATGGCTACACCTTC,CASSWGASNYGYTF
-,TRBJ2-1,TRBV6-2/TRBV6-3,TRBD1,TGTGCCAGCAGTTACAACCCCAGGGGGCGCAGGGATGAGCAGTTCTTC,CASSYNPRGRRDEQFF
once,TRBJ1-1,TRBV5-1,TRBD1,TGCGCCAGCAGCTCGGGACAGATAATGAACACTGAAGCTTTCTTT,CASSSGQIMNTEAFF
-,TRBJ1-2,TRBV10-3,TRBD1,TGTGCCATCCGGGACAGGCTTAATAACTATGGCTACACCTTC,CAIRDRLNNYGYTF
-,TRBJ1-6,TRBV9,-,TGTGCCAGCAGCCTACACTCAAGCTCCTATAATTCACCCCTCCACTTT,CASSLHSSSYNSPLHF
-,TRBJ2-5,TRBV7-9,-,TGTGCCAGCACCAAAGATGGTGTCGCGGGGCGAGAGACCCAGTACTTC,CASTKDGVAGRETQYF
-,TRBJ2-5,TRBV3-1/TRBV3-2,-,TGTGCCAGCAGCCAGGAGGGGGCCGGGGGGACCCAGTACTTC,CASSQEGAGGTQYF
few,TRBJ1-2,TRBV5-1,-,TGCGCCAGCAGCCGGACCGAGGGACGGAACTATGGCTACACCTTC,CASSRTEGRNYGYTF
-,TRBJ1-1,TRBV7-8,-,TGTGCCAGCAGCTTAGCGCTCGGCAGGTGGGAGAGGAGTAACACTGAAGCTTTCTTT,CASSLALGRWERSNTEAFF
-,TRBJ2-2,TRBV6-4,-,TGTGCCAGCAGTGAACACAGCTCGAACACCGGGGAGCTGTTTTTT,CASSEHSSNTGELFF
-,TRBJ1-2,TRBV6-2/TRBV6-3,TRBD1,TGTGCCAGCAGTCCGACAGGGGACGGCTACACCTTC,CASSPTGDGYTF
-,TRBJ1-2,TRBV6-5,-,TGTGCCAGCAGCCGGACTCGGGGCTGGTATGGCTACACCTTC,CASSRTRGWYGYTF
-,TRBJ2-3,TRBV29-1,TRBD2,TGCAGCGTTGGCGCACCTTCTAGCGGGGGGAACACAGATACGCAGTATTTT,CSVGAPSSGGNTDTQYF
once,TRBJ1-1,TRBV6-5,-,TGTGCCAGCAGTTTAAGGCCCGGACAGACGAACACTGAAGCTTTCTTT,CASSLRPGQTNTEAFF
-,TRBJ2-5,TRBV19,-,TGTGCCACGAAGAGGACCGCGCAGGGGTTGAGAGAGACCCAGTACTTC,CATKRTAQGLRETQYF
-,TRBJ1-1,TRBV5-1,TRBD1,TGCGCCAGCAGCCCTGGGACAGCGTTATCGAACACTGAAGCTTTCTTT,CASSPGTALSNTEAFF
few,TRBJ1-4,TRBV28,TRBD1,TGTGCCAGCAGTCCCACCTGGGACAGGGGCGGTATTTTT,CASSPTWDRGGIF
-,TRBJ1-5,TRBV13,-,TGTGCCAGCAGCTTAGGCTTCGGTCAGCCCCAGCATTTT,CASSLGFGQPQHF
-,TRBJ2-3,TRBV7-6,TRBD2,TGTGCCAGCAGCCGACTAGCGGGGGTTGGAGATACGCAGTATTTT,CASSRLAGVGDTQYF
once,TRBJ1-4,TRBV27,-,TGTGCCAGCAGTTTCCGGGTTTCCACAACCGAAAAACTGTTTTTT,CASSFRVSTTEKLFF
once,TRBJ2-1,TRBV6-4,-,TGTGCCAGCAGTCCGACTGGTAACTCCTACAATGAGCAGTTCTTC,CASSPTGNSYNEQFF
-,TRBJ2-5,TRBV29-1,-,TGCAGCGTTGGCCGGGACTCGCAAGAGACCCAGTACTTC,CSVGRDSQETQYF
-,TRBJ2-1,TRBV9,TRBD2,TGTGCCAGCAGCGTAGGGTCTAGCGGGGGGGCGTACAATGAGCAGTTCTTC,CASSVGSSGGAYNEQFF
-,TRBJ1-1,TRBV6-5,-,TGTGCCAGCAGTTACTCGTTCTCAGGTTACGGTGAAGCTTTCTTT,CASSYSFSGYGEAFF
few,TRBJ1-2,TRBV5-1,-,TGCGCCAGCAGCTTAGGGGACTATGGCTACACCTTC,CASSLGDYGYTF
-,TRBJ1-1,TRBV12-5,-,TGTGCTAGTATCAGCTGGGACACTGAAGCTTTCTTT,CASISWDTEAFF
-,TRBJ1-3,TRBV4-2,-,TGTGCCAGCAGCCAATATAAGGACCCGAGCTCTGGAAACACCATATATTTT,CASSQYKDPSSGNTIYF
-,TRBJ1-1,TRBV18,TRBD1,TGTGCCAGCTCACCGCCTTGGGACAGTGGGGCTGAAGCTTTCTTT,CASSPPWDSGAEAFF
-,TRBJ1-5,TRBV7-9,-,TGTGCCAGCAGCTTAGTAGGGGCTAGCGGGGGCAATCAGCCCCAGCATTTT,CASSLVGASGGNQPQHF
once,TRBJ1-6,TRBV5-1,TRBD1,TGCGCCAGTCCAAACTCCGGGACAGGCCCCTTT,CASPNSGTGPF
-,TRBJ1-2,TRBV12-3/TRBV12-4,TRBD1,TGTGCCAGCAGTCCGACAGGGATTGGCTACACCTTC,CASSPTGIGYTF
-,TRBJ2-3,TRBV9,-,TGTGCCAGCGGTCGGATGGGGGGGGCTCCCGATACGCAGTATTTT,CASGRMGGAPDTQYF
-,TRBJ2-2,TRBV30,-,TGTGCCTGGAGGTCGGGCAGGGCACTGAACACCGGGGAGCTGTTTTTT,CAWRSGRALNTGELFF
few,TRBJ1-5,TRBV2,-,TGTGCCAGCAGTGAAGTTGGGGGGGCGCAGCCCCAGCATTTT,CASSEVGGAQPQHF
-,TRBJ1-3,TRBV2,-,TGTGCCAGCGCCTCAAGGGGTACTGGAAACACCATATATTTT,CASASRGTGNTIYF
-,TRBJ1-4,TRBV24-1,-,TGTGCCACCAGTGATTGGACCGAAAAACTGTTTTTT,CATSDWTEKLFF
-,TRBJ1-1,TRBV28,TRBD1,TGTGCCAGCAGACGACAGGGGAGGACTGAAGCTTTCTTT,CASRRQGRTEAFF
-,TRBJ2-5,TRBV7-3,-,TGTGCCAGCAGCCGCGGACAGCAAGAGACCCAGTACTTC,CASSRGQQETQYF
-,TRBJ1-1,TRBV7-3,-,TGTGCCAGCAGCAACACAGGGAACACTGAAGCTTTCTTT,CASSNTGNTEAFF
-,TRBJ2-5,TRBV9,-,TGTGCCAGCAGCGTAGTCGCAGGGCCGGGGGAGGAGACCCAGTACTTC,CASSVVAGPGEETQYF
-,TRBJ1-6,TRBV27,-,TGTGCCAGCAGCCGGGGGGAGGGGAGTTGGTCACCCCTCCACTTT,CASSRGEGSWSPLHF